The sequence of this T cell receptor (beta chain) was determined in a study of CD8+ T cells in alopecia areata. At the level of the study: Treatment of the treated patients consisted of oral tofacitinib, 5 to 10 mg twice daily.

The CDR3 loop spans 14 amino acids. Germline CDR1 and CDR2: MNHNS and SASEGT. V trimming: 7 bases; J trimming: 3 bases; junction bases outside the gene matches: 8. Sorting separated CD4+ and CD8+ T cells out of PBMCs. cDNA reverse transcribed from extracted RNA served as the sequencing template. TCRdb's copy holds only in-frame clones and misses some; the assay was immunoSEQ multiplex PCR. The sample carries 200,000 to 250,000 clones, about 60% recorded once. The sequenced sample was CD4+ T cells sorted from blood, obtained at week 0. This clonotype originated in a human donor with alopecia areata. The chain has TRBV6-1 and TRBJ1-2, with 7 positions matching TRBD1. The CDR3 region has the DNA TGTGCCAGCACTACACGCCAGGGGGACTATGGCTACACCTTC. It specifies CASTTRQGDYGYTF.